This TCR beta chain was sequenced for a study of blood T cell repertoires in COVID-19. Looking at the study overall: Samples representing acute and convalescent COVID-19 were sourced from the United States, Italy and Spain.

The CDR3 is 18 amino acids. The trim removed 4 bases at V and 1 base at J, leaving 11 bases unmatched. The germline V gene has CDR1 SGHRS and CDR2 YFSETQ. The assay was immunoSEQ multiplex PCR, and TCRdb's table has in-frame clones only and misses some. The sample records about 96,000 clones, approximately 88% being singletons. This clonotype was sampled from a woman in her sixties or seventies with acute or convalescent COVID-19. The chain joins TRBV5-1 to TRBJ2-6; 7 nucleotides agree with TRBD1. The material sequenced was peripheral blood. CDR3 loop: CASSGRQGSPSGANVLTF. In nucleotides, the CDR3 is TGCGCCAGCAGCGGACGACAGGGATCTCCTTCTGGGGCCAACGTCCTGACTTTC. Drawing the rest from reference TRBV5-1 and TRBJ2-6, the complete variable domain is KAGVTQTPRYLIKTRGQQVTLSCSPISGHRSVSWYQQTPGQGLQFLFEYFSETQRNKGNFPGRFSGRQFSNSRSEMNVSTLELGDSALYLCASSGRQGSPSGANVLTFGAGSRLTVL.